This TCR beta chain is from a study of human T cells and chemical hapten exposure. In the study overall: Largely, small differences in pooled library volume made per-sample TCR yields vary.

Time point in this sample: patch test 3, about 24 weeks after DPC sensitization. The treatment is: therapeutic diphenylcyclopropenone sensitization with weekly scalp DPC. Donors were 18 to 70-year-old alopecia patients suitable for DPC. Unseparated into fractions, whole blood served as the source from which total RNA was extracted. TCRdb processed the RACE reads anew with MiXCR; each CDR3 protein has one entry. The data show 85,000 to 100,000 distinct CDR3 sequences, 27% seen once. This CDR3 is 12 amino acids long. CDR1 and CDR2 (germline): DFQATT, SNEGSKA (reference sequence). V lost 4 bases, J lost 5 bases, and 10 bases lay in between. This clonotype was seen only once. No antigen is known for it. Overall study findings and caveats: The count of PT1 expanded TCRs correlated positively with patch test score.

This sequence was found in a man between 35 and 55 years old with alopecia areata. Some clones in this sample may be carry-over from other donors' samples. This chain connects TRBV20-1 to TRBJ2-3, with D uncertain. The sequencing used whole blood, collected in connection with sensitization to the hapten diphenylcyclopropenone (DPC). The CDR3 DNA sequence: TGCAGTGCTATTTCCTGGGGAGATACGCAGTATTTT. Translated, it gives CSAISWGDTQYF.